This TCR beta chain derives from a study of molecular identifiers for immune sequencing clone quantification. TCRdb fed the PCR reads into MiXCR, producing one record per CDR3 protein. The repertoire holds about 630,000 distinct CDR3 sequences, with roughly 23% as singletons. Using a CD8+CD4-CCR7+CD45RA+ phenotype, naive CD8 T cells were sorted. There are many counts of this clonotype. Its antigen is as yet unknown. Study results and limitations: Even with approximately 1 million naive cells present, spiked Jurkat TCR RNA from one cell was reportedly detectable. Highly expanded clone sizes could end up underestimated if a barcode were shared by identical TCR molecules.

The length of the CDR3 is 18 residues. V shed 0 bases, J shed 7 bases, and the junction held 10 bases outside the gene matches. CDR1 MNHNS and CDR2 SASEGT come from the germline V gene. Sequenced: naive CD8+ T cells from blood, with Jurkat cell RNA spiked in. Specified subset: FACS-sorted CD8+CD4-CCR7+CD45RA+ naive T cells. V usage is TRBV6-1 and J usage is TRBJ2-5; TRBD2 matches at 14 bases. This sequence originates from a human donor in good health. Some libraries in this study had Jurkat cell RNA spiked in. The CDR3, as DNA: TGTGCCAGCAGTGAAGCGCGCTCGGGACTAGCGGGAGCAGGGACCCAGTACTTC. Protein product: CASSEARSGLAGAGTQYF.